Each of the 2 T cell receptor beta chains below was sequenced from the same sample in a study of CD8 T cells in ankylosing spondylitis. Points from the study as a whole: Fewer than 10 highly homologous variants formed a TCR beta motif that appeared characteristic of ankylosing spondylitis blood.

These TCRs are of unknown antigen specificity. TCRdb re-derived calls from the 5' RACE reads in MiXCR, one entry per CDR3 protein. The data hold fewer than 450,000 distinct CDR3 sequences, with roughly 15% observed a single time. Sequencing input: blood, either unsorted or a sorted T cell fraction (not recorded which). The receptors stem from a male donor with ankylosing spondylitis.

The chain links TRBV6-1 to TRBJ2-7, with D unclear. The CDR3 is 14 amino acids. Germline CDR1 is MNHNS and CDR2 is SASEGT. Deletions cut 6 bases from V and 0 bases from J, with 12 bases between. CDR3 amino acids: CASRESVLSYEQYF. The DNA for the CDR3 is TGTGCCAGCAGAGAGTCCGTCCTCTCCTACGAGCAGTACTTC.

This clonotype turned up a few times. The J gene is TRBJ2-5, the V gene TRBV5-1; D tentatively reads TRBD1 or TRBD2 (5 bases each). The germline V and J ends were trimmed by 4 bases and 4 bases, with 17 bases remaining between them. Germline-derived CDR1 and CDR2 are SGHRS and YFSETQ. The CDR3 has 15 residues. The CDR3 protein is CASSTRDPEGETQYF. The CDR3 nucleotides read TGCGCCAGCAGCACCCGGGACCCAGAGGGAGAGACCCAGTACTTC.